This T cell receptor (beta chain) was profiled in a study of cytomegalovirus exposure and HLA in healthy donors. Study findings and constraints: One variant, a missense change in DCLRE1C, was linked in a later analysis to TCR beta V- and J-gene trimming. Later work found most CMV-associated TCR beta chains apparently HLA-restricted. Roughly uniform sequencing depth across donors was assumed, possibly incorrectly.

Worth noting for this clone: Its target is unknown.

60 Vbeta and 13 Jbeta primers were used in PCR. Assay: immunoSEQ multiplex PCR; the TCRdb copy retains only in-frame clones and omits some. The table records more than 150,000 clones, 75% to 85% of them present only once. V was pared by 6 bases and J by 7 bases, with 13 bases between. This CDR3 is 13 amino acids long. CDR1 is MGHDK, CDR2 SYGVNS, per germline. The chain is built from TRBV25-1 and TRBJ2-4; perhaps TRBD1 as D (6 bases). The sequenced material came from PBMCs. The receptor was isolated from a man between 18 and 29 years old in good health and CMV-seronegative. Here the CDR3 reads CASRSGQLNIQYF. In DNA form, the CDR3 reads TGTGCCAGCAGATCGGGACAACTGAACATTCAGTACTTC.